This T cell receptor (beta chain) was captured in a study of cytomegalovirus exposure and HLA in healthy donors. Overall study: In an earlier analysis, some 110 million unique TCR beta sequences were found from some 170 million T cells.

Findings of the study overall: A missense variant in DCLRE1C was later tied to TCR beta V- and J-gene trimming. HLA-A and HLA-B allele assignments for most subjects were reportedly predicted accurately using TCR beta sequences. There were some public TCRs occurring in many donors, but most TCR sequences were rare.

On this clone itself: Antigen: not known.

V shed 3 bases and J shed 0 bases, with 6 bases lying between them. From germline, CDR1 is SGHRS and CDR2 YFSETQ. This CDR3 is 13 amino acids long. In the PCR, 60 Vbeta and 13 Jbeta primers were used. Profiling relied on immunoSEQ multiplex PCR, and the TCRdb table lists in-frame clones only, not all of them. The top ten clones hold roughly 1.5% of a sample with over 150,000 clones, 60% to 85% of them seen once. This rearrangement joins TRBV5-1 to TRBJ1-1; D gene unclear. Source material: PBMCs. The clonotype was recovered from a woman aged 18-29 years in good health and CMV-seronegative. Written as DNA, the CDR3 is TGCGCCAGCAGCTCGACATTGAACACTGAAGCTTTCTTT. It encodes CASSSTLNTEAFF.